This T cell receptor (beta chain) comes out of a study of Graves' ophthalmopathy and Graves' hyperthyroidism. On the study more broadly: Hyperthyroidism was considered stable when no ophthalmopathy appeared within 18 months of follow-up.

This clonotype was observed many times. What it binds is not known. The authors amplified TCR beta CDR3 regions from RNA transcripts. HTBI-primed RT-PCR formed the first round, and a multiplex PCR formed the second. TCRdb called the multiplex PCR reads again in MiXCR, with one record for every CDR3 protein. The sample carries approximately 540,000 distinct CDR3 sequences, under 45% recorded once. With 0 bases removed from V and 0 bases from J, the gap between germline ends came to 10 bases. The CDR3 is 16 amino acids. CDR1 and CDR2 from the germline V gene are SGDLS and YYNGEE. Study-wide points: Blood contained most expanded thyroid clonotypes exceeding 0.001 frequency. Ophthalmopathy progression predictions by the model showed around 72% specificity and 70.59% sensitivity.

The sample consisted of peripheral blood or thyroid tissue (not recorded which). This sequence was found in an adult man with Graves' hyperthyroidism. The chain joins TRBV9 to TRBJ1-3; perhaps TRBD1 as D (5 bases). This CDR3 is CASSVGTSLSGNTIYF. DNA of the CDR3: TGTGCCAGCAGCGTAGGGACAAGCCTCTCTGGAAACACCATATATTTT.